A selection of T cell receptor beta chains follows, all from one sample in a study of T cell changes during pregnancy in multiple sclerosis. Sequencing used immunoSEQ multiplex PCR; TCRdb keeps in-frame clones, though not all of them. Of tens of thousands of clones listed, 90% to 95% were seen once; the top ten hold 0.47%. Sequences were derived from CD4+ T cells from peripheral blood mononuclear cells, sampled in the second trimester of pregnancy. These receptors came from a female donor with multiple sclerosis, enrolled in a pregnancy study. Each CDR3 is given with its conserved first and last residue. D genes are given only for firm matches. Clone size is shown for a subset of rows, as once, few, many or a class of expanded clone.

j_call | d_call | v_call | clone_size | cdr3_aa | cdr3_nt
TRBJ1-1 | - | TRBV30 | few | CAWSPGSGEAFF | TGTGCCTGGAGCCCAGGGTCAGGTGAAGCTTTCTTT
TRBJ1-2 | TRBD1 | TRBV7-6 | - | CASSSYRDRVYGYTF | TGTGCCAGCAGCTCGTACCGGGACAGGGTCTATGGCTACACCTTC
TRBJ1-2 | - | TRBV14 | - | CASSRAPDPNYGYTF | TGTGCCAGCAGCCGGGCACCCGACCCTAACTATGGCTACACCTTC
TRBJ1-6 | TRBD1 | TRBV29-1 | - | CSVVDRGNSPLHF | TGCAGCGTTGTAGACAGGGGAAACTCACCCCTCCACTTT
TRBJ2-7 | TRBD2 | TRBV5-6 | - | CASSPTTGGYEQYF | TGTGCCAGCAGCCCCACCACGGGGGGCTACGAGCAGTACTTC
TRBJ2-6 | TRBD1 | TRBV18 | - | CASSPLMTGVAGANVLTF | TGTGCCAGCTCACCGCTTATGACAGGGGTAGCTGGGGCCAACGTCCTGACTTTC
TRBJ1-6 | TRBD1 | TRBV11-2 | - | CASSFRTGRGSPLHF | TGTGCCAGCAGCTTCAGGACAGGGCGAGGTTCACCCCTCCACTTT
TRBJ1-4 | - | TRBV12-5 | - | CASALSSGKANEKLFF | TGTGCTAGTGCCCTGAGTTCCGGGAAGGCTAATGAAAAACTGTTTTTT
TRBJ2-1 | TRBD1 | TRBV6-1 | - | CASKDRGRVEQFF | TGTGCCAGTAAGGACAGGGGGCGCGTTGAGCAGTTCTTC
TRBJ2-3 | TRBD2 | TRBV4-2 | - | CASSPRTSDTQYF | TGTGCCAGCAGCCCGAGGACTAGCGATACGCAGTATTTT
TRBJ1-2 | - | TRBV5-1 | - | CASSLAPLEYGYTF | TGCGCCAGCAGCTTGGCACCGTTAGAGTATGGCTACACCTTC
TRBJ1-1 | - | TRBV19 | - | CASSSQGPPVGEAFF | TGTGCCAGTAGTTCTCAGGGGCCCCCGGTCGGCGAAGCTTTCTTT